This TCR beta chain was sequenced for a study of blood T cells in healthy people across ages. Study-level findings and limits: Age showed a roughly linear inverse relationship with TCR beta diversity per million T cells. The long-lived group displayed more naive CD4+ cells, plus higher diversity, than the aged donors did. The study regarded diversity estimates from one million T cells as underestimates.

Trimming took off 3 bases at V and 2 bases at J, with 11 bases between the two ends. Germline assignment: CDR1 SQVTM and CDR2 ANQGSEA. This CDR3 spans 14 amino acids. In the case of this clonotype: Its antigen is unknown.

The second PCR ran roughly 6 to 12 cycles with a sample-barcoded 5' primer and J-beta primers. Individual samples furnished no less than 2.5 million CDR3-containing paired-end reads apiece. TCRdb reprocessed the 5' RACE reads with MiXCR, giving one entry per CDR3 protein. The sample lists approximately 800,000 distinct CDR3 sequences; around 62% were seen once. The chain uses TRBV29-1 and TRBJ2-1; unclear D gene. This clonotype was sampled from a man under 40 in good health. Sequenced input: blood. In DNA, the CDR3 is TGCAGCGTTGAGATAGGGTTACCCTACAATGAGCAGTTCTTC. Its protein product is CSVEIGLPYNEQFF.